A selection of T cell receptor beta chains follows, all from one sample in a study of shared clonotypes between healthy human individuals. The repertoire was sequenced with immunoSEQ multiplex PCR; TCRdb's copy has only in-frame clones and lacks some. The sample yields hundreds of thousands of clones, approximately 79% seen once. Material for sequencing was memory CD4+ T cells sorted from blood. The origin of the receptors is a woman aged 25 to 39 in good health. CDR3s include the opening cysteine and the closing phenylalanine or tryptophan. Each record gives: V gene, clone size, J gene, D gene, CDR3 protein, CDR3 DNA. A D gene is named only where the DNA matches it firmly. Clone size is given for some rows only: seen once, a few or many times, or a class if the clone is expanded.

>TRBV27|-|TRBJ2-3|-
CASSLQSISTDTQYF
TGTGCCAGCAGTTTACAGTCGATTAGCACAGATACGCAGTATTTT
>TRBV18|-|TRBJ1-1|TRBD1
CASSPMRGQGKTEAFF
TGTGCCAGCTCACCAATGCGGGGACAGGGTAAAACTGAAGCTTTCTTT
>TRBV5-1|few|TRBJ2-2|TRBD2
CASSPGGLNTGELFF
TGCGCCAGCAGCCCGGGGGGGCTAAACACCGGGGAGCTGTTTTTT
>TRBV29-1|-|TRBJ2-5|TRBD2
CSVENLAGDGETQYF
TGCAGCGTTGAAAATCTAGCGGGAGATGGAGAGACCCAGTACTTC
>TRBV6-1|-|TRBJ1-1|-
CASTVDSLNTEAFF
TGTGCCAGCACCGTGGACAGCCTGAACACTGAAGCTTTCTTT
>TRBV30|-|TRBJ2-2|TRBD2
CAWSKGAWTSGIF
TGTGCCTGGAGTAAGGGGGCATGGACTAGCGGCATATTT
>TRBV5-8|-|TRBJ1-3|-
CASSLEPAAGNTIYF
TGTGCCAGCAGCTTGGAACCGGCGGCTGGAAACACCATATATTTT
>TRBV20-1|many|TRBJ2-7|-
CSKTENYEQYF
TGCAGTAAGACGGAGAACTACGAGCAGTACTTC
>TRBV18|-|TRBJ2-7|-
CASSPNTGREQYF
TGTGCCAGCTCACCAAATACAGGGCGCGAGCAGTACTTC
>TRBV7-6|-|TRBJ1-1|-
CASSLTGMNTEAFF
TGTGCCAGCAGCTTAACAGGCATGAACACTGAAGCTTTCTTT
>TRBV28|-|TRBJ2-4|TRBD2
CASSSPGGGSGDIQYF
TGTGCCAGCAGTTCCCCGGGGGGGGGCAGCGGAGACATTCAGTACTTC
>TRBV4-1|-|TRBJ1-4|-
CASSQVLSEKLFF
TGCGCCAGCAGCCAAGTCCTAAGTGAAAAACTGTTTTTT
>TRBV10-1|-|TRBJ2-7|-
CASSGQSYEQYF
TGCGCCAGCAGTGGACAGTCCTACGAGCAGTACTTC
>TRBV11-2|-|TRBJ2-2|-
CASGTGPPAGELFF
TGTGCCAGCGGAACCGGGCCCCCAGCCGGGGAGCTGTTTTTT
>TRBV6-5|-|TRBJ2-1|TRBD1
CASSYRGLSEDEQFF
TGTGCCAGCAGTTATAGGGGGCTAAGCGAGGATGAGCAGTTCTTC
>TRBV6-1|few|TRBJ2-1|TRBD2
CASSEVSGPYNEQFF
TGTGCCAGCAGTGAAGTTAGCGGGCCATACAATGAGCAGTTCTTC
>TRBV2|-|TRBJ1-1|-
CAIGSPVNTEAFF
TGTGCCATAGGGTCCCCAGTGAACACTGAAGCTTTCTTT
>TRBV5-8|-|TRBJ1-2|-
CASRQWEYGYTF
TGTGCCAGTCGACAGTGGGAGTATGGCTACACCTTC
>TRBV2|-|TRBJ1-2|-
CASLDTSNYGYTF
TGTGCCAGCCTAGACACTTCTAACTATGGCTACACCTTC
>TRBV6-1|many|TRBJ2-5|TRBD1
CASSPGTGEVETQYF
TGTGCCAGCAGCCCCGGGACAGGAGAGGTGGAGACCCAGTACTTC
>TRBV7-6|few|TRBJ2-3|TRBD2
CASSSWTSGTDTQYF
TGTGCCAGCAGCTCATGGACTAGCGGGACTGATACGCAGTATTTT
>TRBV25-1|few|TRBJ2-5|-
CASSEPPSDTLQETQYF
TGTGCCAGCAGTGAACCGCCGTCGGACACACTACAAGAGACCCAGTACTTC
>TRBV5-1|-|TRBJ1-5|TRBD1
CASSPTGETEQPQHF
TGCGCCAGCAGCCCTACAGGGGAGACGGAGCAGCCCCAGCATTTT
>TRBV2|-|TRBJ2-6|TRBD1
CASPDRCLGSGANVLTF
TGTGCCAGCCCGGACAGGTGCTTAGGCTCTGGGGCCAACGTCCTGACTTTC
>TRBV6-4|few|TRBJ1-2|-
CASAEQGGANYGYTF
TGTGCCAGCGCGGAACAGGGTGGAGCTAACTATGGCTACACCTTC
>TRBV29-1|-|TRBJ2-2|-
CSVEVGTFTGELFF
TGCAGCGTTGAGGTGGGGACTTTTACCGGGGAGCTGTTTTTT
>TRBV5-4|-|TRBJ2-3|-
CASSLLSDTQYF
TGTGCCAGCAGCTTGTTGTCCGATACGCAGTATTTT
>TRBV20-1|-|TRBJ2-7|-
CSATDYYEQYF
TGCAGTGCTACGGACTACTACGAGCAGTACTTC
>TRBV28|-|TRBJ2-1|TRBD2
CASRIALAGAHEQFF
TGTGCCAGCAGAATTGCCCTAGCGGGAGCTCATGAGCAGTTCTTC
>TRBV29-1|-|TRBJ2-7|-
CSTLTSSEQYF
TGCAGCACCCTAACTAGTTCCGAGCAGTACTTC
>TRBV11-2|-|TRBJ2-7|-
CASSLVPGSSYEQYF
TGTGCCAGCAGCTTAGTACCGGGAAGCTCCTACGAGCAGTACTTC
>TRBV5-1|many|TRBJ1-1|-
CASSRYLERGTEAFF
TGCGCCAGCAGCCGTTACCTCGAGAGGGGCACTGAAGCTTTCTTT
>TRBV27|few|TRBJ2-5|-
CASSLSQVGEQYF
TGTGCCAGCAGTTTATCGCAGGTGGGTGAGCAGTACTTC
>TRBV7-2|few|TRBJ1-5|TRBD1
CASSLVGTGGAGGQPQHF
TGTGCCAGCAGCTTAGTCGGGACAGGGGGCGCGGGGGGTCAGCCCCAGCATTTT
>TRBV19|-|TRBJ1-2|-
CASSIAHQRAHYGYTF
TGTGCCAGTAGTATAGCCCATCAACGAGCTCACTATGGCTACACCTTC
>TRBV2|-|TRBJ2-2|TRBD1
CASSRDSPNTGELFF
TGTGCCAGCAGCCGGGACAGCCCGAACACCGGGGAGCTGTTTTTT
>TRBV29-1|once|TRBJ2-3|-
CSVGRGGGGADTQYF
TGCAGCGTTGGAAGAGGGGGTGGGGGTGCAGATACGCAGTATTTT
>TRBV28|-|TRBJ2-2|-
CASIRTFGGAAGELFF
TGTGCCAGCATCCGTACTTTTGGGGGCGCGGCCGGGGAGCTGTTTTTT
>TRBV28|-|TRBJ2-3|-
CASSLGGSTQYF
TGTGCCAGCAGTTTGGGGGGAAGTACGCAGTATTTT
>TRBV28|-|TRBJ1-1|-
CASIRTREHTEAFF
TGTGCCAGCATAAGGACCCGTGAACATACTGAAGCTTTCTTT
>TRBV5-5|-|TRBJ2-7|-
CASLGGNYEQYF
TGTGCCAGCCTAGGGGGGAACTACGAGCAGTACTTC
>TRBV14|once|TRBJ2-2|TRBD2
CASSRGEGNTGELFF
TGTGCCAGCAGCCGAGGGGAGGGGAACACCGGGGAGCTGTTTTTT
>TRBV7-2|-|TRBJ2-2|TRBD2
CASSRYAGGLVTGELFF
TGTGCCAGCAGCCGCTACGCGGGAGGGTTAGTCACCGGGGAGCTGTTTTTT
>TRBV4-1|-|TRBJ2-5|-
CASSPTALGETQYF
TGCGCCAGCAGCCCGACAGCCCTTGGAGAGACCCAGTACTTC
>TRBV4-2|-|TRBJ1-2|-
CASSQERMGGYTF
TGTGCCAGCAGCCAAGAACGGATGGGTGGCTACACCTTC
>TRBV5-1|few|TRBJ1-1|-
CASSASSSNTEAFF
TGCGCCAGCAGTGCCTCGTCTTCCAACACTGAAGCTTTCTTT
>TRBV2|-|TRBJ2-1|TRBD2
CASSEVGGRTYNEQFF
TGTGCCAGCAGTGAAGTCGGCGGGAGGACCTACAATGAGCAGTTCTTC
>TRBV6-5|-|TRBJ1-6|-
CASNRESYNSPLHF
TGTGCCAGCAATAGAGAATCCTATAATTCACCCCTCCACTTT
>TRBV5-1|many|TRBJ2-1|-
CASSLDRVDYNEQFF
TGCGCCAGCAGCTTGGACAGGGTGGATTACAATGAGCAGTTCTTC